This is a list of T cell receptor beta chains from one sample in a study of human T cells and chemical hapten exposure. TCRdb independently ran MiXCR on the RACE reads; one entry per CDR3 protein. Of a few hundred thousand distinct CDR3 sequences in the sample, around 6% were seen once. This specimen consisted of whole blood, obtained in connection with sensitization to the hapten diphenylcyclopropenone (DPC). The receptors originated from a woman between 18 and 30 years old with alopecia areata. Some clones in this sample may be carry-over from other donors' samples. Both conserved end residues are trimmed from each CDR3. The order of the fields is J gene, V gene, CDR3 protein.

J gene: TRBJ1-2
V gene: TRBV6-5
CDR3 protein: ASWTGNYGYT

J gene: TRBJ1-1
V gene: TRBV7-3
CDR3 protein: ASSQQKSWDRPSEAF

J gene: TRBJ2-7
V gene: TRBV28
CDR3 protein: ASSLRPSSYEQY

J gene: TRBJ1-1
V gene: TRBV20-1
CDR3 protein: SADRPNKEF

J gene: TRBJ2-7
V gene: TRBV10-3
CDR3 protein: ASGQGLSYEQY

J gene: TRBJ1-3
V gene: TRBV6-5
CDR3 protein: ASRSGTGGAKGNTIY

J gene: TRBJ2-7
V gene: TRBV5-1
CDR3 protein: ASSFRQGGQHEQY

J gene: TRBJ1-1
V gene: TRBV27
CDR3 protein: ASSERGPTEAF

J gene: TRBJ1-2
V gene: TRBV13
CDR3 protein: ASSLRLWGALAYGYT

J gene: TRBJ2-5
V gene: TRBV29-1
CDR3 protein: SVEGEQGVPEETQY

J gene: TRBJ2-3
V gene: TRBV14
CDR3 protein: ASSQDSWNSPSTDTQY

J gene: TRBJ1-2
V gene: TRBV7-9
CDR3 protein: ASILGGGSNGYT

J gene: TRBJ2-7
V gene: TRBV12-3/TRBV12-4
CDR3 protein: ASSPARDPYEQY

J gene: TRBJ2-3
V gene: TRBV7-6
CDR3 protein: ASSARSGTDTQY

J gene: TRBJ1-2
V gene: TRBV6-6
CDR3 protein: ASSHGQGLANYGYT

J gene: TRBJ2-7
V gene: TRBV7-9
CDR3 protein: ASSLSGIYEQY

J gene: TRBJ2-4
V gene: TRBV7-9
CDR3 protein: ASSPDRVGRNIQY

J gene: TRBJ1-3
V gene: TRBV20-1
CDR3 protein: SAPFGGNTIY

J gene: TRBJ1-2
V gene: TRBV12-3/TRBV12-4
CDR3 protein: ASSLQWGGSGRRNFYGYT

J gene: TRBJ2-3
V gene: TRBV5-4
CDR3 protein: ASNSFGGADTQY

J gene: TRBJ1-2
V gene: TRBV3-1
CDR3 protein: ASSPGVSLLYGYT

J gene: TRBJ1-2
V gene: TRBV28
CDR3 protein: ASSVGDYGYT

J gene: TRBJ2-1
V gene: TRBV12-3/TRBV12-4
CDR3 protein: ASRGNSEQF

J gene: TRBJ2-6
V gene: TRBV4-1
CDR3 protein: ASSQVRSAGANVLT

J gene: TRBJ1-1
V gene: TRBV4-3
CDR3 protein: ASSQDRGKEAF

J gene: TRBJ1-5
V gene: TRBV4-1
CDR3 protein: ASSPRGSEIRNQPQH

J gene: TRBJ2-5
V gene: TRBV6-6
CDR3 protein: ASTGGGIETQY

J gene: TRBJ2-1
V gene: TRBV20-1
CDR3 protein: SARNLAGGGYEQF

J gene: TRBJ1-1
V gene: TRBV2
CDR3 protein: ASSVVGARSKAF

J gene: TRBJ1-1
V gene: TRBV9
CDR3 protein: ASSMGGLNTEAF

J gene: TRBJ2-5
V gene: TRBV6-2/TRBV6-3
CDR3 protein: ASMDPGPQETQY

J gene: TRBJ1-3
V gene: TRBV18
CDR3 protein: ASSPGSGNTIY